One and the same sample provided the 10 T cell receptor beta chains below, sequenced in a study of T cell changes during pregnancy in multiple sclerosis. Method: immunoSEQ multiplex PCR; TCRdb's copy keeps in-frame clones and lacks some. The sample holds 57,000 or so clones, 75% to 95% seen once. This specimen was peripheral blood, taken after pregnancy. The receptors shown here come from a female donor in good health, enrolled as a control in a pregnancy study.

The chain employs TRBV6-5 and TRBJ2-7; 9 nucleotides match TRBD2. The length of the CDR3 is 15 residues. The V segment lost 8 bases and the J segment 4 bases; nucleotides outside the gene matches: 12. Germline CDR1 reads MNHEY; CDR2 reads SVGAGI. The CDR3 here is CASRPPASGEYEQYF. DNA for the CDR3: TGTGCCAGCCGCCCCCCGGCTAGCGGGGAATACGAGCAGTACTTC.

The gene calls are TRBV9 and TRBJ2-1; 9 bases agree with TRBD2. V lost 7 bases and J lost 3; bases outside the gene matches: 5. The CDR3 contains 14 residues. From germline, CDR1 is SGDLS and CDR2 YYNGEE. CDR3 sequence (DNA): TGTGCCAGCGCGGGAGGGGGATTCTACAATGAGCAGTTCTTC. Residues: CASAGGGFYNEQFF.

This clone was seen only once. CDR3 in amino acids: CSAWSGTGGSYEQYF. Here the CDR3 DNA reads TGCAGCGCCTGGAGTGGGACAGGGGGCAGTTACGAGCAGTACTTC. The V call is TRBV29-1, the J call TRBJ2-7, with 12 bases identical to TRBD1. The CDR3 consists of 15 residues. Germline V gene sequence: CDR1 SQVTM, CDR2 ANQGSEA. Trimming removed 7 bases from V and 4 bases from J; junction bases left unmatched: 11.

Points on this clone: One end of the junction is discordant with germline, which a read error may explain. CDR3: CASSLRGSLGGDF. For the CDR3, the DNA is TGTGCCAGCAGCTTGAGGGGCTCCCTAGGGGGGGACTTC. The rearrangement uses TRBV5-4 and TRBJ2-7; D perhaps matches TRBD2 (7 bases). This CDR3 region has 13 residues. In germline, CDR1 is SGHNT, CDR2 YYREEE (reference sequence). The whole variable domain, filled in from reference TRBV5-4 and TRBJ2-7, reads ETGVTQSPTHLIKTRGQQVTLRCSSQSGHNTVSWYQQALGQGPQFIFQYYREEENGRGNFPPRFSGLQFPNYSSELNVNALELDDSALYLCASSLRGSLGGDFGPGTRLTVT.

This chain connects TRBV29-1 to TRBJ2-1; TRBD1 matches at 9 bases. Germline CDR1 reads SQVTM; CDR2 reads ANQGSEA. V trimming: 1 base; J trimming: 3 bases; junction bases outside the gene matches: 13. The CDR3 totals 18 residues. The DNA for the CDR3 is TGCAGCGTTGAAGGTCTTGGGGGGACAGGGAGCAGCTACAATGAGCAGTTCTTC. It is translated as CSVEGLGGTGSSYNEQFF.

The chain uses TRBV7-3 and TRBJ1-5, with D perhaps TRBD1 (5 bases). This CDR3 is built from 14 residues. Looked up from germline, CDR1 is SGHTA and CDR2 is FQGTGA. Trimming took off 5 bases at V and 6 bases at J, with 14 bases between the two ends. The CDR3 reads CASSTGGVGQPQHF. The CDR3 DNA sequence: TGTGCCAGCAGCACCGGAGGGGTTGGTCAGCCCCAGCATTTT. Looking up the rest from reference TRBV7-3 and TRBJ1-5 gives the full variable domain: GAGVSQTPSNKVTEKGKYVELRCDPISGHTALYWYRQSLGQGPEFLIYFQGTGAADDSGLPNDRFFAVRPEGSVSTLKIQRTERGDSAVYLCASSTGGVGQPQHFGDGTRLSIL.

V and J are TRBV30 and TRBJ2-2; TRBD2 agrees at 16 bases. From germline, CDR1 is GTSNPN and CDR2 SVGIG (reference sequence). V lost 8 bases and J lost 5; bases outside the gene matches: 5. The CDR3 length is 15 residues. The CDR3 nucleotides read TGTGCCGGGACTAGCGGGGGGGTAATTACCGGGGAGCTGTTTTTT. Amino acids: CAGTSGGVITGELFF.

The chain has TRBV6-5 and TRBJ1-1, with D hard to call. The CDR3 length is 14 residues. Trimming removed 2 bases from V and 1 base from J, with 8 bases in between. Looked up from germline, CDR1 is MNHEY and CDR2 is SVGAGI. CDR3 residues: CASSYTERNTEAFF. CDR3 sequence (DNA): TGTGCCAGCAGTTACACTGAGAGGAACACTGAAGCTTTCTTT.

The chain uses TRBV7-2 and TRBJ2-2; possibly TRBD1 for D (5 bases). The germline V gene encodes CDR1 SGHTA and CDR2 FQGNSA. V lost 2 bases and J 6 bases, leaving 13 bases between the germline ends. The CDR3 runs 15 residues. CDR3 amino acids: CASSLRIQGAGELFF. The CDR3 DNA sequence: TGTGCCAGCAGCTTACGAATTCAAGGGGCCGGGGAGCTGTTTTTT.

J is TRBJ1-1 and V is TRBV5-5, with 10 bases identical to TRBD1. CDR1 is SGHKS, CDR2 YYEKEE, per germline (reference sequence). This CDR3 contains 14 residues. J was trimmed by 4 bases and V by 3 bases; bases with no gene match: 3. The CDR3 DNA sequence: TGTGCCAGCAGCTCCGGGACAGGGGTCACTGAAGCTTTCTTT. Amino acid sequence: CASSSGTGVTEAFF.